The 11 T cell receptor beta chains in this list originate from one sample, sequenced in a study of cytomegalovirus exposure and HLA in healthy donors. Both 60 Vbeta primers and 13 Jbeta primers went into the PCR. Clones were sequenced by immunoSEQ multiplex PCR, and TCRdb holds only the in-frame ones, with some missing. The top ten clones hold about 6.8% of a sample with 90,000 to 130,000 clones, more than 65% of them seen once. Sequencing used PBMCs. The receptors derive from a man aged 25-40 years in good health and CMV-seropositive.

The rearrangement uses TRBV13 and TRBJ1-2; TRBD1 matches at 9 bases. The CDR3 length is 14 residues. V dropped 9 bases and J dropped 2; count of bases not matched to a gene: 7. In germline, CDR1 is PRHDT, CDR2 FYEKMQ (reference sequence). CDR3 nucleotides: TGTGCCAGTTTCGGACAGGGGTTAAACTATGGCTACACCTTC. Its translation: CASFGQGLNYGYTF.

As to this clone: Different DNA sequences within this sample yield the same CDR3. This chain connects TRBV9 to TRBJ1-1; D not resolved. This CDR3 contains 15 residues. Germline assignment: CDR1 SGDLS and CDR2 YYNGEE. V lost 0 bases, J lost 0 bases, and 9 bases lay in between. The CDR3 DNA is TGTGCCAGCAGCGTAGGTGCAGGAATGAACACTGAAGCTTTCTTT. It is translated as CASSVGAGMNTEAFF.

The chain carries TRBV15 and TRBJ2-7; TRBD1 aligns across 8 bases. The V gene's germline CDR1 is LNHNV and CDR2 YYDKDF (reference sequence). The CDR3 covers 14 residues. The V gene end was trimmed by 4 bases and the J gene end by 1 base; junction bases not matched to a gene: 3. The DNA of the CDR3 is TGTGCCACCAGCATAGGACAGGGATCCTACGAGCAGTACTTC. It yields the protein CATSIGQGSYEQYF.

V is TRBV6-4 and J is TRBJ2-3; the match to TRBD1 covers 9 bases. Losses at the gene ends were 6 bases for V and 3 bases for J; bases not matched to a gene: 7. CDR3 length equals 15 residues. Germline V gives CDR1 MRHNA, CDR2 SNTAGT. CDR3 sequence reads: CASRAQGALTDTQYF. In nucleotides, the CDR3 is TGTGCCAGCAGGGCACAGGGGGCCCTAACAGATACGCAGTATTTT.

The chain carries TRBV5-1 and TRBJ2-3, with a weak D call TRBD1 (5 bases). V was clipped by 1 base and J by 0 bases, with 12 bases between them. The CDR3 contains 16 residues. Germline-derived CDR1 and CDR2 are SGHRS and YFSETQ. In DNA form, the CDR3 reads TGCGCCAGCAGCTTGCAAGGGGCCCTTAGCACAGATACGCAGTATTTT. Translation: CASSLQGALSTDTQYF.

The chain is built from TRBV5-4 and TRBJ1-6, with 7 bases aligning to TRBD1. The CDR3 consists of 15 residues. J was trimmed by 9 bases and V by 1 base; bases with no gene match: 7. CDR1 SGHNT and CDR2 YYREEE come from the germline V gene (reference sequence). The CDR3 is CASSLMQGETSPLHF. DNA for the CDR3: TGTGCCAGCAGCTTGATGCAGGGGGAGACTTCACCCCTCCACTTT.

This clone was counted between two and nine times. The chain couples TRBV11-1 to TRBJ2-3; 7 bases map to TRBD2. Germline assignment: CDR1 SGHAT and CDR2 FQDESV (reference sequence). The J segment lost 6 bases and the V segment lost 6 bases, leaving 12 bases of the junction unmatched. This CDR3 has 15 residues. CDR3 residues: CASSYIAGRGDTQYF. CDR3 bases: TGTGCCAGCAGTTACATAGCGGGCCGGGGGGATACGCAGTATTTT.

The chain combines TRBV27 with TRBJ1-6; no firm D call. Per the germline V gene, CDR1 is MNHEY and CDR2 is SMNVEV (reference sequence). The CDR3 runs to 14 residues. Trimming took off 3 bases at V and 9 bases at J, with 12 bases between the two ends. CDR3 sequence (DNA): TGTGCCAGCAGTTTCCGGGGTTCTCGTTCACCCCTCCACTTT. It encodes CASSFRGSRSPLHF.

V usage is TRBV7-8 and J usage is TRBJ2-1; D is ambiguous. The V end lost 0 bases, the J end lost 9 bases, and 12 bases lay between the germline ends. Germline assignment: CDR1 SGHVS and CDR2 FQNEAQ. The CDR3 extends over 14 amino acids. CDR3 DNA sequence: TGTGCCAGCAGCTTAGCGAGTCTAACTACTGAGCAGTTCTTC. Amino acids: CASSLASLTTEQFF.

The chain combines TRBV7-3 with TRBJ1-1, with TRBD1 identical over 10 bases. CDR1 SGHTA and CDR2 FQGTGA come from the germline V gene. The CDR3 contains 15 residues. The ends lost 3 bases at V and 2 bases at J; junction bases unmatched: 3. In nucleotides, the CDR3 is TGTGCCAGCAGCTTGGGGACAGGGGTAAACACTGAAGCTTTCTTT. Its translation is CASSLGTGVNTEAFF. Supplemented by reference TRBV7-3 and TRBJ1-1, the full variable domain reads GAGVSQTPSNKVTEKGKYVELRCDPISGHTALYWYRQSLGQGPEFLIYFQGTGAADDSGLPNDRFFAVRPEGSVSTLKIQRTERGDSAVYLCASSLGTGVNTEAFFGQGTRLTVV.

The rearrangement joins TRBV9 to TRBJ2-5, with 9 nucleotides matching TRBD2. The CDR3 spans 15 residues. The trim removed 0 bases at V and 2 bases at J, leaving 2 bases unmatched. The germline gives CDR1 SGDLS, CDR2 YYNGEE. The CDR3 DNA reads TGTGCCAGCAGCGTAGATCTAGCGGGGCAAGAGACCCAGTACTTC. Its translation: CASSVDLAGQETQYF.